This T cell receptor (beta chain) was captured by sequencing in a study of cytomegalovirus exposure and HLA in healthy donors. Study-level background: Some 200 million T cells yielded 117 million unique TCR beta sequences in earlier analysis. General study results and limits: There were reportedly fewer N-insertions in an Asian-associated ancestry cluster than the approximately 670-donor mean, in a later analysis. A later analysis found most CMV-associated TCR beta chains apparently HLA-restricted. Later work showed greater clonal expansion in HLA-associated TCR beta chains than in equally common others.

Germline V lookup: CDR1 MDHEN, CDR2 SYDVKM. V lost 3 bases to trimming and J lost 8 bases, with 16 bases between them. The CDR3 is 14 residues long. This clone occurred a few times. The antigen is not known. Use of 60 Vbeta and 13 Jbeta primers characterized the PCR. TCRdb's table, derived via immunoSEQ multiplex PCR, lists solely in-frame clones and lacks some. The data hold some 140,000 clones, with less than 85% observed a single time. This receptor was obtained from a woman in her 50s in good health and CMV-seropositive. Sequenced input: PBMCs. The V call is TRBV28, the J call TRBJ1-2; D is uncertain. The CDR3 DNA is TGTGCCAGCAGTTTCCCGGAGCGGGGAGGGGGCTACACCTTC. Protein product: CASSFPERGGGYTF.